The subject of this entry is one T cell receptor (beta chain). This CDR3 contains 13 residues. V dropped 1 base and J dropped 2 bases, with 4 bases sitting between them. Germline V gene data show CDR1 as SGHTA and CDR2 as FQGTGA. The data were taken from a study of T cell responses to AZD1222 COVID-19 vaccine. Overall study context: Both about-4-week and about-12-week second-dose recipients were combined.

The assay was immunoSEQ multiplex PCR, and TCRdb's table has in-frame clones only and misses some. Here the sample spans over 110,000 clones, more than 85% being singletons. This chain connects TRBV7-3 to TRBJ2-3; no clear D. Sequenced here: peripheral blood, sampled on day 0 of AZD1222 vaccination. This receptor was identified in an adult in good health. The CDR3 is CASSLMITDTQYF. The CDR3 region has the DNA TGTGCCAGCAGCTTAATGATCACAGATACGCAGTATTTT. Full variable domain (missing parts from reference TRBV7-3 and TRBJ2-3): GAGVSQTPSNKVTEKGKYVELRCDPISGHTALYWYRQSLGQGPEFLIYFQGTGAADDSGLPNDRFFAVRPEGSVSTLKIQRTERGDSAVYLCASSLMITDTQYFGPGTRLTVL.